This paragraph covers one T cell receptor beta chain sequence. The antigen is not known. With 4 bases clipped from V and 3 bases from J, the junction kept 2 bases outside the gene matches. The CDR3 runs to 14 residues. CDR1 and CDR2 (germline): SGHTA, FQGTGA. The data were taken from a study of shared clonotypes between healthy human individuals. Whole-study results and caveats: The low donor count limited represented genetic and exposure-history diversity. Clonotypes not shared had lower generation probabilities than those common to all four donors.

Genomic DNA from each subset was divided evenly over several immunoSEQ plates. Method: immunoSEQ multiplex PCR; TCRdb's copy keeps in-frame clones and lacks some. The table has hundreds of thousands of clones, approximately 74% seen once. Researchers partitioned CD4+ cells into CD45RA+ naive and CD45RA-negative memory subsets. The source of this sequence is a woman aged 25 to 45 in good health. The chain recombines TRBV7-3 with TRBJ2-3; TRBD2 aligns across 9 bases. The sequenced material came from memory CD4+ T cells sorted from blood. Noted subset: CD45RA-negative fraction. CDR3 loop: CASSYSGRTDTQYF. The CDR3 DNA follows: TGTGCCAGCAGCTACAGCGGGAGGACAGATACGCAGTATTTT.